The rows below give T cell receptor beta chains drawn from one sample of a study of monozygotic twins with inflammatory bowel disease. TCRdb reworked the 5' RACE reads into one entry per CDR3 protein, no DNA. Reported are about 160,000 distinct CDR3 sequences; the ten largest clones contain 2.4%. Sample: blood. These TCRs come from a human donor with ulcerative colitis or Crohn's disease, or a healthy co-twin of an affected twin (not recorded which). Both conserved end residues are part of each CDR3.

v_call: TRBV12-3/TRBV12-4; j_call: TRBJ2-1; cdr3_aa: CASSKLAHLNEQFF
v_call: TRBV6-1; j_call: TRBJ2-1; cdr3_aa: CASSPDPGPRNEQFF
v_call: TRBV6-1; j_call: TRBJ2-1; cdr3_aa: CASSQRPRQFF
v_call: TRBV11-2; j_call: TRBJ1-5; cdr3_aa: CASSLDLGGNQPQHF
v_call: TRBV7-9; j_call: TRBJ2-7; cdr3_aa: CASSPTSGGPHSYEQYF
v_call: TRBV6-2/TRBV6-3; j_call: TRBJ2-3; cdr3_aa: CASRNRGVGDTQYF
v_call: TRBV5-1; j_call: TRBJ1-2; cdr3_aa: CASSGTFNYGYTF
v_call: TRBV14; j_call: TRBJ2-4; cdr3_aa: CASSQANIQYF
v_call: TRBV6-2/TRBV6-3; j_call: TRBJ1-1; cdr3_aa: CASSSSGGGRPDDNTQAFF
v_call: TRBV7-9; j_call: TRBJ1-6; cdr3_aa: CASSHGGNSPLHF
v_call: TRBV12-3/TRBV12-4; j_call: TRBJ1-2; cdr3_aa: CASSLIAVGYGYTF
v_call: TRBV18; j_call: TRBJ2-3; cdr3_aa: CASSSIASGTDTQYF
v_call: TRBV5-1; j_call: TRBJ2-5; cdr3_aa: CASSLARGTQETQYF
v_call: TRBV7-9; j_call: TRBJ2-1; cdr3_aa: CASSLRLAGDNEQFF
v_call: TRBV11-1; j_call: TRBJ2-1; cdr3_aa: CASSLRGFSGRESYNEQFF
v_call: TRBV7-6; j_call: TRBJ2-3; cdr3_aa: CASSPDEVAGGEGSTDTQYF
v_call: TRBV7-2; j_call: TRBJ1-3; cdr3_aa: CASSLVAPDTIYF
v_call: TRBV20-1; j_call: TRBJ2-1; cdr3_aa: CSARPHGANYNEQFF
v_call: TRBV4-2; j_call: TRBJ1-5; cdr3_aa: CASSHEGRGTSNQPQHF
v_call: TRBV7-9; j_call: TRBJ2-7; cdr3_aa: CASSLEKESYEQYF
v_call: TRBV5-4; j_call: TRBJ2-3; cdr3_aa: CASSLVGRDEDTQYF
v_call: TRBV29-1; j_call: TRBJ2-3; cdr3_aa: CSVIPGQASTDTQYF
v_call: TRBV5-1; j_call: TRBJ2-2; cdr3_aa: CAISPSGTGNTGELFF
v_call: TRBV9; j_call: TRBJ2-3; cdr3_aa: CASSPGPRADTQYF
v_call: TRBV12-3/TRBV12-4; j_call: TRBJ2-7; cdr3_aa: CASSAGTGSYEQYF
v_call: TRBV5-4; j_call: TRBJ1-3; cdr3_aa: CASSFSANTIYF
v_call: TRBV20-1; j_call: TRBJ2-7; cdr3_aa: CSARGGLAYEQYF
v_call: TRBV5-4; j_call: TRBJ2-3; cdr3_aa: CASSTFGVNTQYF
v_call: TRBV2; j_call: TRBJ1-1; cdr3_aa: CASTRDRTNTEAFF
v_call: TRBV28; j_call: TRBJ1-2; cdr3_aa: CASSSGGARGGYTF
v_call: TRBV7-9; j_call: TRBJ2-3; cdr3_aa: CASSPRTSGGDTQYF
v_call: TRBV7-3; j_call: TRBJ2-3; cdr3_aa: CASSPPGLTDTQYF
v_call: TRBV5-1; j_call: TRBJ2-7; cdr3_aa: CASSLGAGNYEQYF
v_call: TRBV7-3; j_call: TRBJ1-3; cdr3_aa: CASSPGQGGDTIYF
v_call: TRBV5-1; j_call: TRBJ2-7; cdr3_aa: CASSLEGSGGWYEQYF
v_call: TRBV20-1; j_call: TRBJ2-1; cdr3_aa: CSAMWDRGYNEQFF
v_call: TRBV6-6; j_call: TRBJ2-1; cdr3_aa: CASSFGTSSNEQFF
v_call: TRBV12-3/TRBV12-4; j_call: TRBJ2-7; cdr3_aa: CASSPSGTAGYEQYF
v_call: TRBV5-1; j_call: TRBJ2-7; cdr3_aa: CASSLGPRTGSSYEQYF
v_call: TRBV7-3; j_call: TRBJ2-1; cdr3_aa: CASSFGAGIGWNEQFF
v_call: TRBV6-5; j_call: TRBJ1-1; cdr3_aa: CASRPGQFTEAFF
v_call: TRBV2; j_call: TRBJ2-7; cdr3_aa: CASSNRASSYEQYF
v_call: TRBV28; j_call: TRBJ2-3; cdr3_aa: CASSWLPGTSGGGPATDTQYF
v_call: TRBV5-1; j_call: TRBJ2-1; cdr3_aa: CASSDRSSGPSNEQFF
v_call: TRBV4-1; j_call: TRBJ2-2; cdr3_aa: CASSQVMGVRELFF
v_call: TRBV19; j_call: TRBJ2-2; cdr3_aa: CASRGDPGELFF
v_call: TRBV7-8; j_call: TRBJ1-2; cdr3_aa: CASSQTDRNYGYTF
v_call: TRBV20-1; j_call: TRBJ2-3; cdr3_aa: CSASGGTDTQYF